The T cell receptor beta chain under discussion was sequenced for a study of blood T cell repertoires in COVID-19. For the study at large: Samples of COVID-19 (acute and convalescent) were obtained from the United States, Italy and Spain. Nucleic acid was either cDNA or gDNA, and it came from T cells, B-cell-depleted T cells, or PBMCs.

The Seattle patients, enrolled during active infection, were followed longitudinally. Trimming removed 3 bases from V and 1 base from J, with 7 bases in between. The length of the CDR3 is 15 residues. Germline CDR1 and CDR2: SGHAT and FQNNGV. Sequencing was performed with immunoSEQ multiplex PCR; in TCRdb, only in-frame clones are kept and a portion is missing. The data contain about 190,000 clones, 82% of them singletons. This receptor was identified in a woman in her sixties with COVID-19, enrolled during active disease. The sample was peripheral blood. The chain employs TRBV11-2 and TRBJ1-6, with D unclear. CDR3 bases: TGTGCCAGCAGCTTGCAGGCTTCCTATAATTCACCCCTCCACTTT. Its protein product is CASSLQASYNSPLHF. Full variable domain (remainder filled in from reference TRBV11-2 and TRBJ1-6): EAGVAQSPRYKIIEKRQSVAFWCNPISGHATLYWYQQILGQGPKLLIQFQNNGVVDDSQLPKDRFSAERLKGVDSTLKIQPAKLEDSAVYLCASSLQASYNSPLHFGNGTRLTVT.